The 27 T cell receptor beta chains given below trace back to one sample, sequenced in a study of T cell repertoires in cytomegalovirus infection. The antigens for these receptors are not known. TCRdb reprocessed the reads with MiXCR, giving one entry per CDR3 protein. The sample yields roughly 860,000 distinct CDR3 sequences, less than 35% seen once. The sample in question was cultured CD8+ T cells from PBMCs, obtained from culture after CMV antigen stimulation. All receptors come from a human donor in good health (CMV status not recorded). Some clones in this sample may be carry-over from other donors' samples.

This clonotype was counted at least ten times. The rearrangement links TRBV7-6 to TRBJ2-1; the match to TRBD2 covers 7 bases. With V trimmed by 5 bases and J by 1 base, 5 bases remained unmatched. Per the germline V gene, CDR1 is SGHVS and CDR2 is FNYEAQ. The length of the CDR3 is 15 residues. The CDR3 nucleotides are TGTGCCAGCAGCATAGGACTAGGGTCCTACAATGAGCAGTTCTTC. Translating it yields CASSIGLGSYNEQFF.

The chain recombines TRBV29-1 with TRBJ2-1; D uncertain. The V gene's germline CDR1 is SQVTM and CDR2 ANQGSEA. CDR3 length equals 13 residues. Between the trimmed V and J ends, which lost 8 bases and 0 bases, there was a span of 11 bases. The CDR3 nucleotides read TGCAGCACACTAAAGAGCTCCTACAATGAGCAGTTCTTC. Its protein product is CSTLKSSYNEQFF.

This clonotype has more than one count but fewer than ten. The CDR3 DNA is TGTGCCAGCAGTTCCGCCCTTTTAGCGGGGGGATACAATGAGCAGTTCTTC. Its protein product is CASSSALLAGGYNEQFF. The rearrangement joins TRBV6-6 to TRBJ2-1; TRBD2 matches at 10 bases. With 4 bases clipped from V and 4 bases from J, the junction kept 10 bases outside the gene matches. Germline values: CDR1 MNHNY, CDR2 SVGAGI (reference sequence). This CDR3 region has 17 residues.

There are many counts of this clonotype. The V gene is TRBV12-3 or TRBV12-4, the J gene TRBJ1-3; no firm D call. Trimming cost V 2 bases and J 0 bases, with 8 bases left between them. The CDR3 spans 15 residues. The CDR3, as DNA: TGTGCCAGCAGTTTAAGTCCAGCCTCTGGAAACACCATATATTTT. Translated: CASSLSPASGNTIYF.

This clonotype was picked up many times. The chain recombines TRBV7-8 with TRBJ2-1, with D tentatively TRBD1 (6 bases). CDR3 length: 12 residues. The germline V gene has CDR1 SGHVS and CDR2 FQNEAQ. Trimming took 3 bases from V and 8 from J, leaving 8 bases between them. This CDR3 reads CASSFRGHEQFF. CDR3 in DNA: TGTGCCAGCAGCTTCAGGGGTCATGAGCAGTTCTTC.

V is TRBV6-1 and J is TRBJ1-1; D gene uncertain. The CDR3 consists of 14 residues. V gave up 6 bases and J gave up 5 bases, with 16 bases separating them. The V gene's germline CDR1 is MNHNS and CDR2 SASEGT. The DNA of the CDR3 is TGTGCCAGCAGCAAACACAGACTTCGAACTGAAGCTTTCTTT. Residues: CASSKHRLRTEAFF.

This clonotype has just a few counts. The CDR3 here is CATSSSRDRVYGETQYF. The CDR3 bases are TGTGCCACCAGCAGCTCCAGGGACAGGGTATATGGGGAGACCCAGTACTTC. This chain links TRBV15 with TRBJ2-5; TRBD1 agrees at 9 bases. CDR1 and CDR2 from the germline V gene are LNHNV and YYDKDF (reference sequence). This CDR3 has 17 amino acids. V dropped 3 bases and J dropped 5; count of bases not matched to a gene: 13.

Only a few counts were recorded for this clonotype. This chain uses TRBV7-9 with TRBJ1-1, with TRBD1 identical over 7 bases. This CDR3 comprises 16 residues. Trimming removed 7 bases from V and 3 bases from J; junction bases left unmatched: 14. Germline V lookup: CDR1 SEHNR, CDR2 FQNEAQ (reference sequence). The DNA for the CDR3 is TGTGCCAGCACAACGTGGTTGAGGGGGCTGGACACTGAAGCTTTCTTT. Its translation is CASTTWLRGLDTEAFF.

This clonotype turned up a few times. This chain joins TRBV7-6 and TRBJ1-4; 10 bases are shared with TRBD1. The CDR3 contains 19 residues. Germline V gene data show CDR1 as SGHVS and CDR2 as FNYEAQ. The V segment lost 5 bases and the J segment 6 bases; nucleotides outside the gene matches: 18. The CDR3 DNA reads TGTGCCAGCAGCATACCACGCCGGGACAGGGGTCATGTTTATGAAAAACTGTTTTTT. Amino acid sequence: CASSIPRRDRGHVYEKLFF.

This clonotype has just a few counts. This chain uses TRBV4-1 with TRBJ2-4; D ambiguous. This CDR3 spans 15 amino acids. Trimming took 0 bases from V and 4 from J, leaving 10 bases between them. Looked up from germline, CDR1 is MGHRA and CDR2 is YSYEKL. The CDR3 sequence: CASSQEDEKKNIQYF. As DNA, the CDR3 is TGCGCCAGCAGCCAAGAAGATGAGAAGAAAAACATTCAGTACTTC.

The V call is TRBV27, the J call TRBJ2-1, with 11 bases matching TRBD1. Germline CDR1 and CDR2: MNHEY and SMNVEV (reference sequence). This CDR3 comprises 14 residues. Trimming took 8 bases from V and 1 from J; bases not matched to a gene: 1. CDR3 coding DNA: TGTGCCAGCGGACAGGGGGCTTCCTACAATGAGCAGTTCTTC. This encodes CASGQGASYNEQFF.

The table lists this clonotype with many counts. V and J are TRBV19 and TRBJ1-5; 9 bases map to TRBD1. Trimming cost V 9 bases and J 4 bases; bases outside gene matches: 4. Germline values: CDR1 LNHDA, CDR2 SQIVND (reference sequence). This CDR3 spans 13 amino acids. The CDR3 sequence is CASGDRANQPQHF. CDR3 sequence (DNA): TGTGCCAGCGGGGACAGGGCAAATCAGCCCCAGCATTTT.

About this clonotype: A read error is possible here, since a much larger clone lies one base away. This chain connects TRBV7-9 to TRBJ2-7; D is possibly TRBD1 or TRBD2 (6 bases each). The germline V gene has CDR1 SEHNR and CDR2 FQNEAQ (reference sequence). The CDR3 is 14 amino acids. V was clipped by 5 bases and J by 6 bases, with 17 bases between them. The CDR3 is CASSIVGGLGEQYF. CDR3 DNA: TGTGCCAGCAGCATAGTTGGGGGGCTGGGCGAGCAGTACTTC.

The chain links TRBV10-3 to TRBJ2-1; 9 bases fit TRBD1. V lost 2 bases, J lost 8 bases, and 7 bases stayed unmatched. The CDR3 loop spans 15 amino acids. Germline values: CDR1 ENHRY, CDR2 SYGVKD. The CDR3 bases are TGTGCCATCAGTGAGCCGGGACAGGGTTATGATGAGCAGTTCTTC. The encoded protein is CAISEPGQGYDEQFF.

In this sample, this clonotype turned up many times. The chain carries TRBV27 and TRBJ1-1; D is undetermined. V lost 6 bases to trimming and J lost 1 base, with 6 bases between them. Germline V gene lookup returns CDR1 MNHEY and CDR2 SMNVEV (reference sequence). This CDR3 comprises 12 residues. This chain's CDR3 is CASSGPNTEAFF. The CDR3 DNA is TGTGCCAGCAGCGGACCGAACACTGAAGCTTTCTTT.

This clonotype was seen a few times. The chain carries TRBV28 and TRBJ1-2; 7 bases are a match to TRBD1. Germline CDR1 MDHEN, CDR2 SYDVKM. The CDR3 loop spans 16 amino acids. Germline trimming cut 4 bases from V and 3 bases from J; bases unmatched to any gene: 11. The chain's CDR3 is CASSSRQGPSHYGYTF. The CDR3 coding sequence is TGTGCCAGCAGTTCCCGACAGGGCCCTAGCCACTATGGCTACACCTTC.

This chain joins TRBV7-9 and TRBJ2-7; D perhaps matches TRBD2 (5 bases). Trimming cost V 6 bases and J 0 bases, with 12 bases left between them. The CDR3 extends over 14 amino acids. The germline gives CDR1 SEHNR, CDR2 FQNEAQ (reference sequence). CDR3 residues: CASSFSVSSYEQYF. CDR3 DNA: TGTGCCAGCAGTTTTAGCGTTAGCTCCTACGAGCAGTACTTC.

This clonotype showed up just a few times. The V and J genes are TRBV12-5 and TRBJ1-1; D is unclear. CDR1 is LGHNT, CDR2 FRNRAP, per germline. CDR3 size: 13 residues. V shed 7 bases and J shed 7 bases, with 16 bases lying between them. CDR3 sequence reads: CASAPGKYGEAFF. The CDR3 DNA reads as TGTGCTAGTGCCCCCGGAAAGTACGGTGAAGCTTTCTTT.

This clonotype was detected only a few times. The chain joins TRBV4-2 to TRBJ1-1; TRBD1 matches at 12 bases. Germline-derived CDR1 and CDR2 are LGHNA and YNFKEQ. This CDR3 spans 17 amino acids. V gave up 4 bases and J gave up 7 bases; unmatched junction bases: 13. CDR3 nucleotide sequence: TGTGCCAGCAGCCCGAGAGGTAGGGACAGGGGGCTGGTTGAAGCTTTCTTT. Residues: CASSPRGRDRGLVEAFF.

This clonotype was found many times. V usage is TRBV28 and J usage is TRBJ2-2; D not certain. V was cut by 5 bases and J by 4 bases, with 11 bases left in between. This CDR3 is 14 amino acids long. Germline CDR1 MDHEN, CDR2 SYDVKM. The CDR3 DNA reads as TGTGCCAGCAGTGGATTTACGGGCACCGGGGAGCTGTTTTTT. Its protein is CASSGFTGTGELFF.

The J gene is TRBJ2-3, the V gene TRBV4-1, with TRBD1 as a possible D gene (8 bases). Per the germline V gene, CDR1 is MGHRA and CDR2 is YSYEKL. The CDR3 has 15 amino acids. With 0 bases removed from V and 5 bases from J, the gap between germline ends came to 12 bases. CDR3 region: CASSQEDREGDTQYF. Written as DNA, the CDR3 is TGCGCCAGCAGCCAAGAGGACAGGGAGGGAGATACGCAGTATTTT.

The chain joins TRBV19 to TRBJ2-5; D unresolved. The CDR3 spans 10 residues. Germline V CDR1 and CDR2: LNHDA, SQIVND (reference sequence). The ends were cut back, 11 bases at V and 5 bases at J, with 9 bases in the middle. Here the CDR3 reads CARKRETQYF. DNA of the CDR3: TGTGCCCGAAAGAGGGAGACCCAGTACTTC.

This clonotype showed up just a few times. The chain links TRBV12-3 or TRBV12-4 to TRBJ2-5; 12 bases map to TRBD2. The J segment lost 2 bases and the V segment lost 6 bases, leaving 4 bases of the junction unmatched. The CDR3 consists of 15 residues. The CDR3: CASRLAGGLQETQYF. In DNA form, the CDR3 reads TGTGCCAGCAGACTAGCGGGGGGCCTTCAAGAGACCCAGTACTTC.

V is TRBV27 and J is TRBJ2-7; 9 bases map to TRBD1. Looked up from germline, CDR1 is MNHEY and CDR2 is SMNVEV (reference sequence). The CDR3 length is 14 residues. After removal of 4 bases from V and 7 bases from J, the junction contained 8 bases not matched to a gene. CDR3: CASSSPGQGREQYF. The CDR3 coding sequence is TGTGCCAGCAGTTCACCGGGACAGGGACGAGAGCAGTACTTC.

The rearrangement links TRBV2 to TRBJ1-6; D gene unclear. The CDR3 is 15 residues long. CDR1 and CDR2 from the germline V gene are SNHLY and FYNNEI. V lost 6 bases, J lost 8 bases, and 17 bases lay in between. In nucleotides, the CDR3 is TGTGCCAGCAGATCCCAGACGCGGCGGGATTCACCCCTCCACTTT. This encodes CASRSQTRRDSPLHF.

The chain carries TRBV13 and TRBJ1-2; 7 bases map to TRBD1. V gave up 5 bases and J gave up 2 bases; unmatched junction bases: 5. This CDR3 comprises 14 residues. Germline V gene data show CDR1 as PRHDT and CDR2 as FYEKMQ (reference sequence). The CDR3 bases are TGTGCCAGCAGCAACAACAGGGGAAACTATGGCTACACCTTC. It specifies CASSNNRGNYGYTF.

The V call is TRBV7-9, the J call TRBJ1-1; D unresolved. The CDR3 loop spans 12 amino acids. Trimming took off 1 base at V and 7 bases at J, with 7 bases between the two ends. Germline V gives CDR1 SEHNR, CDR2 FQNEAQ (reference sequence). The CDR3 sequence: CASSLVRYEAFF. The CDR3 nucleotides are TGTGCCAGCAGCTTAGTTCGATATGAAGCTTTCTTT.